This T cell receptor beta chain comes out of a study of cytomegalovirus exposure and HLA in healthy donors. This clone was seen a few times. Its antigen is not identified. Study-level points and caveats: TRBV6-2, TRBV6-3 and some other V segments were excluded as indistinguishable. A later analysis, which compared TCR beta chains of equal frequency, found the HLA-associated ones more clonally expanded. There were several of the most significant clusters that appeared linked to common viral pathogens in a later analysis.

The study ran its PCR with 60 Vbeta and 13 Jbeta primers. Produced via immunoSEQ multiplex PCR; TCRdb's table is partial and in-frame only. The table has roughly 100,000 clones, about three quarters seen once. Germline V gene sequence: CDR1 SEHNR, CDR2 FQNEAQ (reference sequence). The CDR3 has 13 residues. Trimming removed 4 bases from V and 7 bases from J; junction bases left unmatched: 2. The source material was PBMCs. The genes are TRBV7-9 and TRBJ2-1, with 9 nucleotides matching TRBD1. This TCR derives from a woman between 35 and 50 years old in good health and CMV-seropositive. The CDR3 spells CASSWTGVNEQFF. Here the CDR3 DNA reads TGTGCCAGCAGCTGGACAGGGGTAAATGAGCAGTTCTTC.